One sample yielded the 15 T cell receptor beta chains listed below, sequenced in a study of tumor-infiltrating lymphocytes in oesophageal squamous cell carcinoma. TCRdb reprocessed the PCR reads with MiXCR, giving one entry per CDR3 protein. The repertoire holds under 20,000 distinct CDR3 sequences, around 43% seen once, with about 33% in the top ten. Sequenced: normal esophageal tissue next to the tumor. These receptor sequences come from a female donor with esophageal squamous cell carcinoma.

The genes are TRBV7-2 and TRBJ1-1; the D gene is possibly TRBD1 (5 bases). CDR3 length: 15 residues. Germline assignment: CDR1 SGHTA and CDR2 FQGNSA. Trimming removed 5 bases from V and 5 bases from J, with 18 bases in between. CDR3 bases: TGTGCCAGCAGCCCCAGGACCAGACGGGGGACTGAAGCTTTCTTT. It codes for CASSPRTRRGTEAFF.

Points on this clonotype: Possible read error: a much larger clone is one base away. The chain recombines TRBV11-2 with TRBJ2-3, with D perhaps being TRBD1 or TRBD2 (5 bases each). V was shortened by 4 bases and J by 14 bases, with 19 bases between the two germline ends. The CDR3 has 13 amino acids. Germline CDR1 SGHAT, CDR2 FQNNGV. The CDR3 sequence: CASSSRQTGELYF. CDR3 nucleotides: TGTGCCAGCAGCTCTCGACAGACCGGGGAGCTGTATTTT.

Of note for this clonotype: One junction end does not reproduce the germline sequence, and a read error may be involved. The J gene is TRBJ2-1, the V gene TRBV6-1, with D possibly being TRBD2 (6 bases). This CDR3 region has 12 residues. Per the germline V gene, CDR1 is MNHNS and CDR2 is SASEGT. The CDR3 protein is CASSYGDLGPYF. CDR3 coding DNA: TGTGCCAGCAGTTACGGGGACTTAGGGCCGTACTTC.

This clonotype was found a few times. Germline is not matched at one junction end, which may reflect a read error. The rearrangement joins TRBV7-6 to TRBJ2-2, with D tentatively TRBD2 (5 bases). This CDR3 contains 13 residues. Germline values: CDR1 SGHVS, CDR2 FNYEAQ. The CDR3 here is CASSLAHTGELFF. CDR3 coding DNA: TGTGCTAGCAGCTTAGCGCACACCGGGGAGCTGTTTTTT.

V and J are TRBV12-3 or TRBV12-4 and TRBJ2-5, with a possible D match to TRBD2 (6 bases). V dropped 0 bases and J dropped 11 bases, with 13 bases sitting between them. This CDR3 is 13 amino acids long. The CDR3, as DNA: TGTGCCAGCAGTTTAGCAGTTCGGAGGGAGCAGTACTTC. Protein product: CASSLAVRREQYF.

A note on this clonotype: Relative to the germline gene, one junction end is altered; a read error may explain this. The chain has TRBV7-3 and TRBJ2-3; 9 bases fit TRBD1. The CDR3 is 16 amino acids. Germline CDR1 SGHTA, CDR2 FQGTGA. Written as DNA, the CDR3 is TGTGCCAGCAGCCCAACCGGGACAGGGCGCACATATACGCAGTATTTT. Encoded protein: CASSPTGTGRTYTQYF.

This clonotype is categorized as medium-sized. The chain carries TRBV11-2 and TRBJ2-3; 8 bases line up with TRBD2. The CDR3 spans 16 residues. V lost 6 bases, J lost 5 bases, and 13 bases stayed unmatched. Germline values: CDR1 SGHAT, CDR2 FQNNGV. CDR3: CASRHQGAGVGDTQYF. The CDR3 DNA reads as TGTGCCAGCAGACATCAGGGAGCGGGAGTGGGAGATACGCAGTATTTT. Looking up the rest from reference TRBV11-2 and TRBJ2-3 gives the full variable domain: EAGVAQSPRYKIIEKRQSVAFWCNPISGHATLYWYQQILGQGPKLLIQFQNNGVVDDSQLPKDRFSAERLKGVDSTLKIQPAKLEDSAVYLCASRHQGAGVGDTQYFGPGTRLTVL.

On this clonotype itself: This is likely a read error, given that the CDR3 carries no conserved phenylalanine or tryptophan at its end. The DNA is left out, because the CDR3 cannot be placed on it with certainty; the CDR3 is given as TCRdb lists it. The CDR3 loop reads CASSIGLANEQFFGP. The chain links TRBV7-2 to TRBJ2-3; the D segment call TRBD2 is taken from the table without a DNA check. Inclusive of both ends, the CDR3 amounts to 15 amino acids. Germline CDR1 and CDR2: SGHTA and FQGNSA.

This clonotype was observed many times. This chain uses TRBV28 with TRBJ2-1; tentatively, D is TRBD1 or TRBD2 (5 bases each). The CDR3 contains 15 residues. CDR1 and CDR2 from the germline V gene are MDHEN and SYDVKM. The V end lost 6 bases, the J end lost 2 bases, and 14 bases lay between the germline ends. CDR3 DNA: TGTGCCAGCAGGCCAGGGACGGCGGCCTACAATGAGCAGTTCTTC. Translating it yields CASRPGTAAYNEQFF.

The chain is built from TRBV7-9 and TRBJ2-1, with D tentatively TRBD1 (5 bases). Germline V CDR1 and CDR2: SEHNR, FQNEAQ (reference sequence). Trimming took off 1 base at V and 3 bases at J, with 10 bases between the two ends. This CDR3 contains 15 residues. CDR3 coding DNA: TGTGCCAGCAGCTTAGAAGGGGAAGGCTACAATGAGCAGTTCTTC. Translating gives CASSLEGEGYNEQFF.

This clonotype showed up just a few times. This chain connects TRBV2 to TRBJ2-3, with D possibly TRBD1 on 6 matching bases. V shed 6 bases and J shed 14 bases, with 24 bases lying between them. CDR1 and CDR2 (germline): SNHLY, FYNNEI. This CDR3 has 14 residues. The CDR3 DNA follows: TGTGCCAGCAGGGAACAGGGACCCACCGGGGAGCTGTATTTT. Residues: CASREQGPTGELYF.

V and J are TRBV24-1 and TRBJ2-3, with D uncertain. The J call is doubtful: the DNA matches TRBJ1-2 better. Germline-derived CDR1 and CDR2 are KGHDR and SFDVKD. CDR3 length: 15 residues. CDR3 coding DNA: TGTGCCACCAGTGGCCCCTTAGGCTCTGGCTATGGCTACACCTTC. Residues: CATSGPLGSGYGYTF.

The CDR3 loop reads CASSEIGQLNTEAFF. For the CDR3, the DNA is TGTGCCAGCAGTGAAATAGGCCAGCTGAACACTGAAGCTTTCTTT. The rearrangement uses TRBV6-1 and TRBJ1-1, with unresolved D. Germline values: CDR1 MNHNS, CDR2 SASEGT. The ends were cut back, 2 bases at V and 0 bases at J, with 10 bases in the middle. The CDR3 has 15 amino acids.

The sample holds one count of this clonotype. V gene TRBV28 combines with J gene TRBJ2-5, with 10 bases that match TRBD2. With V trimmed by 4 bases and J by 5 bases, 10 bases remained unmatched. Per germline, CDR1 MDHEN and CDR2 SYDVKM. The CDR3 spans 16 residues. Here the CDR3 reads CASSSPGTSDWETQYF. For the CDR3, the DNA is TGTGCCAGCAGTTCCCCCGGGACTAGCGATTGGGAGACCCAGTACTTC. Full variable domain (missing parts from reference TRBV28 and TRBJ2-5): DVKVTQSSRYLVKRTGEKVFLECVQDMDHENMFWYRQDPGLGLRLIYFSYDVKMKEKGDIPEGYSVSREKKERFSLILESASTNQTSMYLCASSSPGTSDWETQYFGPGTRLLVL.

In this sample, this clonotype turned up a few times. Since the CDR3 does not end with the conserved phenylalanine or tryptophan, this likely comes from a read error. The DNA is omitted, as the CDR3 cannot be located on it reliably, and the CDR3 follows TCRdb's listing. The V call is TRBV28, the J call TRBJ2-7; the table's D call, TRBD2, has no DNA check behind it. Germline V gene sequence: CDR1 MDHEN, CDR2 SYDVKM. Termini included, the CDR3 measures 17 amino acids. The chain's CDR3 is CASSSALGGDYGYTFGS.